This paragraph covers one T cell receptor beta chain sequence. Its antigen is as yet unknown. Profiled with immunoSEQ multiplex PCR; TCRdb holds only in-frame clones, not every one. The table lists some 64,000 clones, roughly 88% of them singletons. Relapse after autologous stem cell transplantation occurred in every patient, and brentuximab vedotin exposure varied. The data were taken from a study of PD-1 blockade in classical Hodgkin lymphoma. For the study at large: Nivolumab dosing for patients was 3 mg/kg, administered intravenously every 2 weeks.

Study results and caveats: Complete responders possessed baseline diversity comparable to newly diagnosed patients. A reduction in baseline TCR diversity was reportedly seen in newly diagnosed patients relative to healthy donors.

V was shortened by 3 bases and J by 3 bases, with 14 bases between the two germline ends. Germline assignment: CDR1 KGHSH and CDR2 LQKENI. The CDR3 is 15 residues long. V gene TRBV18 combines with J gene TRBJ1-1; maybe TRBD1 (5 bases). The sample consisted of peripheral blood mononuclear cells (PBMCs), taken at baseline. This TCR derives from a human donor with classical Hodgkin lymphoma. CDR3 region: CASSPRSKGHTEAFF. CDR3 bases: TGTGCCAGCTCACCCCGGTCAAAGGGACACACTGAAGCTTTCTTT.